This section outlines one T cell receptor beta chain sequence together with its context. Its specific antigen is unknown. No much larger clone is present one base from it, and per-base qualities are unavailable. Sequencing was carried out with an Illumina NovaSeq 6000. cDNA libraries for TCRalpha and TCRbeta were prepared by 5'RACE using constant-segment primers, with sample barcodes and unique molecular identifiers added. RNA was extracted from every sample with Trizol reagent. Libraries were amplified in two PCR steps, with a second sample barcode and Illumina TruSeq adapters added in the second step. Libraries were sequenced on an Illumina NovaSeq with 2 x 150 bp paired-end reads. The authors' pipeline ran thus. The reads were demultiplexed and collapsed into UMI-guided consensus sequences using migec v1.2.7. With mixcr v2.1.11, UMI consensuses were aligned to TRA and TRB V and J templates and assembled into clonotypes. A clonotype was counted as expanded or contracted only when both edgeR and NoisET called the clonotype significant, with the noise models trained on biological replicates. For edgeR calls, the thresholds were a false discovery rate-adjusted p below 0.01 and a log2 fold-change of 1. As an exploratory analysis of dynamics, PCA with hierarchical clustering was applied to max-normalized trajectories of the 1000 most abundant clonotypes. Separately sequenced CD4+ and CD8+ repertoires were used to assign the CD4 or CD8 phenotype of responding clones. TCRdb trimmed public reads at Q25 via fastp, called clones via MiXCR and kept in-frame beta chains. Here each entry gathers all rows of one CDR3 protein and keeps the most common genes and DNA. TCRdb assigned the V and J calls; the authors' analysis was not used. The sample yields 430,000 or so distinct CDR3 sequences; nearly 25% were counted once. Under 15% of the sample belongs to the ten largest clones.

The data derive from a study of T-cell memory formation after mild COVID-19 (dated by TCRdb to the early 2020s). Concerning the study at large: TCR sequence clusters from the two donors were largely donor specific. The cohort comprised two young, previously healthy adult volunteers, one female and one male. T-cell clones expanding and contracting after mild COVID-19 in a couple of donors were tracked by longitudinal TCRalpha and TCRbeta repertoire sequencing. Beyond this particular receptor, the publication reports: The study included only a couple of mild cases, and larger cohorts that include severe cases with pre-infection samples were judged to be necessary. The detection of some responding clones in pre-infection memory suggests that pre-existing cross-reactive memory T cells joined the SARS-CoV-2 response. SARS-CoV-2 specificity of the second-wave clones peaking on day 37 was not confirmed. Clones that contracted from day 15 to 85 showed balanced CD4/CD8 phenotypes, whereas a second wave of clones that expanded from day 15 to 37 leaned towards CD4+. Contracting CD4+ clones turned up mainly in the CM and EM memory subsets, whereas EMRA was where CD8+ clones were enriched.

The germline V and J ends show losses of 7 bases and 0 bases respectively, and no gene match explains 7 bases of the junction. CDR1 SGHAT and CDR2 FQDESV are derived from the germline V gene (reference sequence). The CDR3 spans 16 residues, from the cysteine through the phenylalanine. Of the read, only the CDR3 DNA is kept; its 48 bases are in frame from base 1. PBMCs were isolated by Ficoll-Paque density gradient centrifugation. Specimen: PBMCs or a T cell subset sorted from them (not recorded which). The V and J genes are TRBV11-1 and TRBJ2-1, and 9 bases in between align with TRBD2. The sequence came from an adult woman who had mild COVID-19 (a few samples of this study predate the infection). The sample titles of this study are shuffled in the database, so cell type and time point are left out; the donor was told from shared clones. This receptor carries the CDR3 CASNPGSGSSYNEQFF. The nucleotide sequence is TGTGCCAGCAACCCCGGTAGCGGGAGCTCCTACAATGAGCAGTTCTTC.